Below, 32 T cell receptor beta chains from the same sample are listed, as sequenced in a study of blood T cell repertoires in COVID-19. Using immunoSEQ multiplex PCR, the repertoire was profiled, and TCRdb retains in-frame clones only, with some absent. The sample consists of fewer than 500,000 clones, more than 75% of them appearing once. The sample consisted of PBMCs or T cells enriched from blood (not recorded which). These receptors were collected from a man aged 25-40 years who had recovered from COVID-19.

The chain is built from TRBV3-1 (or the pseudogene TRBV3-2) and TRBJ2-1; 8 nucleotides match TRBD1. V gave up 4 bases and J gave up 2 bases; unmatched junction bases: 4. Germline V gene sequence: CDR1 LGHDT, CDR2 YNNKEL (reference sequence). The CDR3 consists of 15 residues. The CDR3 loop is CASSLRTGTYNEQFF. CDR3 bases: TGTGCCAGCAGCCTTCGGACAGGGACCTACAATGAGCAGTTCTTC.

This rearrangement joins TRBV19 to TRBJ1-4, with TRBD1 matching 7 bases. Germline-derived CDR1 and CDR2 are LNHDA and SQIVND (reference sequence). The CDR3 is 16 amino acids. Unmatched junction bases numbered 5, after V lost 4 bases and J lost 0 bases. The CDR3 DNA follows: TGTGCCAGTAGTACCGACAGGGAAACAACTAATGAAAAACTGTTTTTT. Amino acid sequence: CASSTDRETTNEKLFF. Full variable domain (rest looked up from reference TRBV19 and TRBJ1-4): DGGITQSPKYLFRKEGQNVTLSCEQNLNHDAMYWYRQDPGQGLRLIYYSQIVNDFQKGDIAEGYSVSREKKESFPLTVTSAQKNPTAFYLCASSTDRETTNEKLFFGSGTQLSVL.

V and J are TRBV6-5 and TRBJ1-1; TRBD1 agrees at 9 bases. The germline CDR1 and CDR2 sequences are MNHEY and SVGAGI. V was clipped by 2 bases and J by 6 bases; unmatched bases: 7. This CDR3 has 15 amino acids. The DNA for the CDR3 is TGTGCCAGCAGTTACATGGACAGGGGATCCGCTGAAGCTTTCTTT. Translating gives CASSYMDRGSAEAFF.

This chain joins TRBV19 and TRBJ2-3, with 8 nucleotides matching TRBD1. V gave up 3 bases and J gave up 5 bases; unmatched junction bases: 4. There are 14 residues in the CDR3. Germline CDR1 reads LNHDA; CDR2 reads SQIVND (reference sequence). The CDR3 sequence: CASSISRGQDTQYF. Here the CDR3 DNA reads TGTGCCAGTAGTATTTCCAGGGGGCAAGATACGCAGTATTTT.

The chain combines TRBV27 with TRBJ2-1, with TRBD1 matching over 10 bases. Trimming removed 6 bases from V and 2 bases from J; junction bases left unmatched: 7. The CDR3 is 16 amino acids. Per germline, CDR1 MNHEY and CDR2 SMNVEV (reference sequence). The CDR3 loop is CASRTWGTGAYNEQFF. CDR3 nucleotide sequence: TGTGCCAGCAGGACGTGGGGGACAGGGGCCTACAATGAGCAGTTCTTC.

V usage is TRBV29-1 and J usage is TRBJ2-3, with D possibly being TRBD2 (5 bases). CDR3 length equals 16 residues. CDR1 is SQVTM, CDR2 ANQGSEA, per germline. V lost 5 bases, J lost 0 bases, and 18 bases lay in between. DNA for the CDR3: TGCAGCGTTTACGGTACTCAGGACTTAAGCACAGATACGCAGTATTTT. As protein: CSVYGTQDLSTDTQYF.

The CDR3 loop reads CASSRGLNTGELFF. The DNA of the CDR3 is TGTGCCAGTTCCAGGGGCTTGAACACCGGGGAGCTGTTTTTT. The chain has TRBV6-5 and TRBJ2-2; D is possibly TRBD1 (6 bases). V lost 9 bases and J 1 base, leaving 12 bases between the germline ends. Germline lookup yields CDR1 MNHEY and CDR2 SVGAGI. The CDR3 length is 14 residues.

This chain joins TRBV24-1 and TRBJ1-5; D gene uncertain. The V end lost 3 bases, the J end lost 8 bases, and 13 bases lay between the germline ends. This CDR3 comprises 14 residues. Germline V gene sequence: CDR1 KGHDR, CDR2 SFDVKD. CDR3 DNA: TGTGCCACCAGTGATACCAGGACTGGCAAGCCCCAGCATTTT. This encodes CATSDTRTGKPQHF.

This clone was found a few times. The chain employs TRBV21-1 and TRBJ1-5. TRBV21-1 is reported as a pseudogene. CDR3 size: 16 residues. This CDR3 reads CASSKVRGRGNQPQHF. The CDR3 region has the DNA TGTGCCAGCAGCAAAGTCCGTGGGAGGGGGAATCAGCCCCAGCATTTT.

The CDR3 DNA reads TGTGCCAGCAGCATGACAGTGACGAGCTCCTACAATGAGCAGTTCTTC. It yields the protein CASSMTVTSSYNEQFF. The V and J genes are TRBV7-9 and TRBJ2-1; the D gene is possibly TRBD1 (5 bases). The V end was cut by 5 bases, the J end by 0 bases, with 14 bases between. Germline V lookup: CDR1 SEHNR, CDR2 FQNEAQ (reference sequence). The CDR3 has 16 residues.

This clone was seen a single time. This chain links TRBV7-9 with TRBJ1-4; 9 positions match TRBD1. The V and J ends lost 5 bases and 8 bases, in that order; junction bases with no gene match: 6. The CDR3 has 14 residues. Germline assignment: CDR1 SEHNR and CDR2 FQNEAQ (reference sequence). The CDR3 sequence is CASSVGQGGEKLFF. The DNA of the CDR3 is TGTGCCAGCAGCGTGGGACAGGGCGGGGAAAAACTGTTTTTT.

The chain is built from TRBV18 and TRBJ1-1; D not certain. Germline values: CDR1 KGHSH, CDR2 LQKENI. V was shortened by 1 base and J by 1 base, with 10 bases between the two germline ends. This CDR3 comprises 15 residues. The CDR3 DNA reads as TGTGCCAGCTCACCACTAGGAGTAGCGAACACTGAAGCTTTCTTT. Protein sequence: CASSPLGVANTEAFF.

The chain has TRBV14 and TRBJ1-1; weak D call: TRBD1 (5 bases). Germline V gene sequence: CDR1 SGHDN, CDR2 FVKESK. The CDR3 totals 11 residues. The ends were cut back, 9 bases at V and 4 bases at J, with 9 bases in the middle. In DNA form, the CDR3 reads TGTGCCAGTCGGGGGGGCACTGAAGCTTTCTTT. Protein sequence: CASRGGTEAFF.

The V gene is TRBV6-5, the J gene TRBJ2-7; D not resolved. The length of the CDR3 is 12 residues. Germline V gives CDR1 MNHEY, CDR2 SVGAGI. Trimming cost V 0 bases and J 5 bases, with 5 bases left between them. This CDR3 reads CASSYSSHEQYF. The CDR3 DNA reads TGTGCCAGCAGTTACTCTAGTCACGAGCAGTACTTC.

The V gene is TRBV5-1, the J gene TRBJ1-2, with a weak D call TRBD1 (6 bases). The CDR3 runs 13 residues. Germline lookup yields CDR1 SGHRS and CDR2 YFSETQ. V shed 4 bases and J shed 4 bases, with 11 bases lying between them. CDR3 DNA: TGCGCCAGCAGCGCTACAGGGATCTATGGCTACACCTTC. Translating it yields CASSATGIYGYTF.

This rearrangement joins TRBV10-3 to TRBJ2-7; 8 positions agree with TRBD2. CDR3 length equals 16 residues. After removal of 2 bases from V and 0 bases from J, the junction contained 6 bases not matched to a gene. Germline V gene sequence: CDR1 ENHRY, CDR2 SYGVKD. The CDR3: CAISEPGGATSYEQYF. CDR3 sequence (DNA): TGTGCCATCAGTGAGCCGGGAGGGGCAACCTCCTACGAGCAGTACTTC.

There are a few counts of this clone. Other DNA sequences in this sample translate to the same CDR3. The rearrangement uses TRBV5-1 and TRBJ2-7, with 9 bases that match TRBD1. CDR3 length: 16 amino acids. CDR1 and CDR2 from the germline V gene are SGHRS and YFSETQ. After removal of 4 bases from V and 4 bases from J, the junction contained 12 bases not matched to a gene. CDR3: CASSPEPGQGRYEQYF. The CDR3 nucleotides are TGCGCCAGCAGCCCGGAGCCGGGACAGGGTAGGTACGAGCAGTACTTC.

The chain is built from TRBV7-2 and TRBJ1-3; 8 nucleotides line up with TRBD1. Losses at the gene ends were 3 bases for V and 2 bases for J; bases not matched to a gene: 3. The CDR3 runs 15 residues. The germline V gene encodes CDR1 SGHTA and CDR2 FQGNSA. CDR3 in amino acids: CASSFTGGAGNTIYF. The CDR3 bases are TGTGCCAGCAGCTTTACAGGGGGAGCTGGAAACACCATATATTTT.

This chain uses TRBV19 with TRBJ1-6; D might be TRBD1 (5 bases). With 8 bases removed from V and 0 bases from J, the gap between germline ends came to 17 bases. CDR1 is LNHDA, CDR2 SQIVND, per germline (reference sequence). The CDR3 sequence is 17 residues long. DNA for the CDR3: TGTGCCAGTCCATATAAGGACATAAGCTCCTATAATTCACCCCTCCACTTT. Its protein is CASPYKDISSYNSPLHF.

V gene TRBV10-3 combines with J gene TRBJ1-2; 7 nucleotides line up with TRBD1. This CDR3 has 14 amino acids. Germline trimming cut 0 bases from V and 5 bases from J; bases unmatched to any gene: 3. Germline V CDR1 and CDR2: ENHRY, SYGVKD. The CDR3 DNA reads TGTGCCATCAGTGAGTCAGGGGGCGGATATGGCTACACCTTC. Its translation: CAISESGGGYGYTF.

The V and J genes are TRBV7-8 and TRBJ1-5; 7 positions match TRBD1. The CDR3 is made up of 15 amino acids. Germline V CDR1 and CDR2: SGHVS, FQNEAQ. Trimming cost V 3 bases and J 2 bases; bases outside gene matches: 4. CDR3 in amino acids: CASSLGRGGNQPQHF. The CDR3 region has the DNA TGTGCCAGCAGCTTGGGCAGGGGGGGCAATCAGCCCCAGCATTTT.

This clone was seen a single time. This chain links TRBV21-1 with TRBJ2-7; the D call in the table, TRBD1, was not verified against the DNA. TRBV21-1 has pseudogene status. The CDR3 length is 16 residues. CDR3 loop: CASSRRQDSSSYEQYF. CDR3 in DNA: TGTGCCAGCAGCAGACGACAGGACTCTTCCTCCTACGAGCAGTACTTC.

This chain uses TRBV30 with TRBJ1-2; possibly TRBD1 for D (6 bases). CDR3 length: 13 residues. V gave up 1 base and J gave up 2 bases, with 8 bases separating them. Germline V gene sequence: CDR1 GTSNPN, CDR2 SVGIG (reference sequence). CDR3 nucleotides: TGTGCCTGGAGTGAGGGGGTCAACTATGGCTACACCTTC. Protein: CAWSEGVNYGYTF.

This clone showed up just once. V gene TRBV2 combines with J gene TRBJ1-1; tentative D call: TRBD1 (6 bases). V was shortened by 9 bases and J by 6 bases, with 11 bases between the two germline ends. The CDR3 is made up of 11 amino acids. In germline, CDR1 is SNHLY, CDR2 FYNNEI. For the CDR3, the DNA is TGTGCCAGTCGGGGGGGCTCTGAAGCTTTCTTT. This translates into CASRGGSEAFF.

V gene TRBV14 combines with J gene TRBJ2-7, with 7 positions matching TRBD1. This CDR3 has 13 residues. V gave up 3 bases and J gave up 2 bases; unmatched junction bases: 1. Germline V CDR1 and CDR2: SGHDN, FVKESK. CDR3 DNA sequence: TGTGCCAGCAGCCAGGGACAGACCTACGAGCAGTACTTC. Residues: CASSQGQTYEQYF.

On this clone itself: Other DNA sequences in the same sample also yield this CDR3. The V gene is TRBV3-1 (or the pseudogene TRBV3-2), the J gene TRBJ1-2; D is unresolved. Germline CDR1 and CDR2: LGHDT and YNNKEL (reference sequence). The CDR3 contains 14 residues. The germline V and J ends were trimmed by 1 base and 2 bases, with 8 bases remaining between them. In DNA form, the CDR3 reads TGTGCCAGCAGCCAAGGCCGCGGGAACTATGGCTACACCTTC. Translation gives CASSQGRGNYGYTF.

This sequence joins TRBV7-9 and TRBJ1-5, with 8 positions matching TRBD1. J was trimmed by 7 bases and V by 4 bases; bases with no gene match: 12. Germline V gene data show CDR1 as SEHNR and CDR2 as FQNEAQ (reference sequence). CDR3 length: 16 amino acids. CDR3 region: CASSSGGGTGGQPQHF. CDR3 nucleotide sequence: TGTGCCAGCAGCTCCGGGGGTGGGACAGGAGGCCAGCCCCAGCATTTT.

The chain couples TRBV6-5 to TRBJ1-1; D perhaps matches TRBD1 (5 bases). The germline gives CDR1 MNHEY, CDR2 SVGAGI. Deletions cut 7 bases from V and 4 bases from J, with 13 bases between. The CDR3 length is 13 residues. The chain's CDR3 is CASNDGGSTEAFF. The CDR3 DNA reads TGTGCCAGCAACGACGGGGGGAGCACTGAAGCTTTCTTT.

This chain connects TRBV7-9 to TRBJ1-2, with D possibly TRBD1 on 6 matching bases. This CDR3 comprises 15 residues. Per germline, CDR1 SEHNR and CDR2 FQNEAQ (reference sequence). V lost 3 bases and J 4 bases, leaving 15 bases between the germline ends. The CDR3 DNA follows: TGTGCCAGCAGCTTTCCACGGACAGAGCTCTATGGCTACACCTTC. It codes for CASSFPRTELYGYTF.

The V and J genes are TRBV5-4 and TRBJ1-1, with D unclear. The ends were cut back, 5 bases at V and 4 bases at J, with 21 bases in the middle. The germline gives CDR1 SGHNT, CDR2 YYREEE (reference sequence). This CDR3 is 16 amino acids long. Written as DNA, the CDR3 is TGTGCCAGCAGGCCGGACTCAACCTCAGTAGGCACTGAAGCTTTCTTT. Protein: CASRPDSTSVGTEAFF.

The rearrangement links TRBV2 to TRBJ1-4, with no clear D. CDR1 SNHLY and CDR2 FYNNEI come from the germline V gene. The CDR3 contains 17 residues. Deletions cut 5 bases from V and 3 bases from J, with 19 bases between. DNA for the CDR3: TGTGCCAGCAGTAGAGGTCCTCTCGAGGGAGCTAATGAAAAACTGTTTTTT. Its translation: CASSRGPLEGANEKLFF.

This clone was picked up a small number of times. The chain is built from TRBV9 and TRBJ2-7; no reliable D call. Germline V lookup: CDR1 SGDLS, CDR2 YYNGEE. Deletions cut 5 bases from V and 3 bases from J, with 9 bases between. CDR3 size: 12 residues. In DNA, the CDR3 is TGTGCCAGCAGTGGAAACAGCTACGAGCAGTACTTC. Its translation: CASSGNSYEQYF.